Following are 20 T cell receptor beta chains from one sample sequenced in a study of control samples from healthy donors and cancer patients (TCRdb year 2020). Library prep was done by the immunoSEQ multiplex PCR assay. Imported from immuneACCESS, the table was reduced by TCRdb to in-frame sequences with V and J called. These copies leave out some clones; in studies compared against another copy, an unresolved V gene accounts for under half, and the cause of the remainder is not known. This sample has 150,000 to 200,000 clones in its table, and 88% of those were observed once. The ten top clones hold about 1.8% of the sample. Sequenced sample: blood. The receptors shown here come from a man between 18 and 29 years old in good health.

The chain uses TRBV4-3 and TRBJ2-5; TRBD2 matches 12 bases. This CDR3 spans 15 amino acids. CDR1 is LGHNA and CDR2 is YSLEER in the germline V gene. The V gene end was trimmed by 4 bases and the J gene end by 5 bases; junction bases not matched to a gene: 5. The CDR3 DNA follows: TGCGCCAGCAGCCGAGGACTAGCGGGGAGGGAGACCCAGTACTTC. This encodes CASSRGLAGRETQYF.

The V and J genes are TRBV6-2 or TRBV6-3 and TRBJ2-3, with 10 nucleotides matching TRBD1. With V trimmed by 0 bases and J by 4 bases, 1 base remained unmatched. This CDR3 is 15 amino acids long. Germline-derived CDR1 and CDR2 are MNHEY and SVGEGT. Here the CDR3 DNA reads TGTGCCAGCAGTTACTCCGGGACAGGGGCAGATACGCAGTATTTT. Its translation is CASSYSGTGADTQYF.

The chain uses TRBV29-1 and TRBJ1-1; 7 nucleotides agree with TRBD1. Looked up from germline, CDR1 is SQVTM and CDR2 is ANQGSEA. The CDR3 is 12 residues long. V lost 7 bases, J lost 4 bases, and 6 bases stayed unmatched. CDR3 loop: CSGARGSTEAFF. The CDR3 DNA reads TGCAGCGGCGCCAGGGGGAGCACTGAAGCTTTCTTT.

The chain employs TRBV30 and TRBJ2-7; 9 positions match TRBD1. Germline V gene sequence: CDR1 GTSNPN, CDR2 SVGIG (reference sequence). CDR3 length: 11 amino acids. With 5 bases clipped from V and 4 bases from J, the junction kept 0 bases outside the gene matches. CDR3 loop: CAWGQGYEQYF. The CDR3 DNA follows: TGTGCCTGGGGACAGGGGTACGAGCAGTACTTC.

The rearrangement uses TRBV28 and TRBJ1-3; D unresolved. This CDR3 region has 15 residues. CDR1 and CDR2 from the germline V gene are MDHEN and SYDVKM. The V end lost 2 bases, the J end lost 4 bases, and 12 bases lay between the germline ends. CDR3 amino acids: CASSLPITLGNTIYF. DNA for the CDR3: TGTGCCAGCAGTTTACCCATTACTCTCGGAAACACCATATATTTT.

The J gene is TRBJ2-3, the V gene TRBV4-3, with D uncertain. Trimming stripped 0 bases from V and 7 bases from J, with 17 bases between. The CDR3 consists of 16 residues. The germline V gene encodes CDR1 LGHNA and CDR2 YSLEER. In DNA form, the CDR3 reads TGCGCCAGCAGCCAAGACACGGGTCAAGGATTGTATACGCAGTATTTT. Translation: CASSQDTGQGLYTQYF.

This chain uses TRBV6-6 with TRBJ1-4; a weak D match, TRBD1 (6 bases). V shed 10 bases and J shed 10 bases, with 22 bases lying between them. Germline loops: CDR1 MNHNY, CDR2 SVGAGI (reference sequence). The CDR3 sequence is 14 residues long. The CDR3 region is CATSVGQGSRKLFF. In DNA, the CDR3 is TGTGCCACCTCAGTTGGGCAGGGGAGTAGAAAACTGTTTTTT.

The DNA of the CDR3 is TGCGCCAGCAGCCGGTCGGGACAGGGGAGGGGAAACACCATATATTTT. Encoded protein: CASSRSGQGRGNTIYF. V is TRBV4-1 and J is TRBJ1-3; the match to TRBD1 covers 10 bases. The CDR3 spans 16 residues. J gave up 4 bases and V 4 bases, and 7 bases lay outside the gene matches. In germline, CDR1 is MGHRA, CDR2 YSYEKL.

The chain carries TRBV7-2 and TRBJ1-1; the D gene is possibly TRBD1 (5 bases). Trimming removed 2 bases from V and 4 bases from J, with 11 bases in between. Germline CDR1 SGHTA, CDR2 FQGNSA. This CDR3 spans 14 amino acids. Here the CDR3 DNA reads TGTGCCAGCAGCTTATCAGGGTACGGCACTGAAGCTTTCTTT. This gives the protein CASSLSGYGTEAFF.

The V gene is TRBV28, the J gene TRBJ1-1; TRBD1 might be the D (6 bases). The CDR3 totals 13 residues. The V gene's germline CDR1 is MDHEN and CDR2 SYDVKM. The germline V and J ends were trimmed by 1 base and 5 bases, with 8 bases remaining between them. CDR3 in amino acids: CASSLLGGTEAFF. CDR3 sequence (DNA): TGTGCCAGCAGTTTATTAGGGGGAACTGAAGCTTTCTTT.

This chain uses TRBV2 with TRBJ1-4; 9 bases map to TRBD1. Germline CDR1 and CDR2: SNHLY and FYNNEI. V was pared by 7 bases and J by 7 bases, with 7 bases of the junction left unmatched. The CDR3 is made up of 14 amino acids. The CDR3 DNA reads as TGTGCCAGCAATTACAGGGGGCTGGGTGAAAAACTGTTTTTT. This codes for CASNYRGLGEKLFF.

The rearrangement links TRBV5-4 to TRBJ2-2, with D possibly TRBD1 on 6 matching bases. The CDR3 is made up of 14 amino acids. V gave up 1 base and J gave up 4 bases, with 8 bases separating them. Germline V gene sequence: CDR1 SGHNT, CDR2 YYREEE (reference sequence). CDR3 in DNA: TGTGCCAGCAGCTTGACAGGGAGCACCGGGGAGCTGTTTTTT. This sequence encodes CASSLTGSTGELFF.

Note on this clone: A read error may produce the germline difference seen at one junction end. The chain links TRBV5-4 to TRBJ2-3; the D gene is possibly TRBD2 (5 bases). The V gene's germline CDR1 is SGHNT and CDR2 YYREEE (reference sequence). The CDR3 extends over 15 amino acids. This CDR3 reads CASSLASASRDTQYF. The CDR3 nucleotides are TGTGCCAGCAGCTTGGCCTCGGCTAGCAGAGATACGCAGTATTTT.

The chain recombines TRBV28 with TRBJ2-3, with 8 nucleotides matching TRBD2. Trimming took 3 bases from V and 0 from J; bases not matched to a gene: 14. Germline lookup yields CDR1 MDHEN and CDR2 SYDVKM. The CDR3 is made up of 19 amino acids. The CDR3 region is CASSFVASGQYDSTDTQYF. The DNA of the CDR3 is TGTGCCAGCAGTTTTGTTGCTAGCGGGCAATATGATAGCACAGATACGCAGTATTTT.

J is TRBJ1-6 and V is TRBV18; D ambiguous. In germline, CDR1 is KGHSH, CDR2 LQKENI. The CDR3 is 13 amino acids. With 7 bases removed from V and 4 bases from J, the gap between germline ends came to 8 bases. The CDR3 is CASCAGYNSPLHF. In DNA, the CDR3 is TGTGCCAGCTGCGCAGGTTATAATTCACCCCTCCACTTT.

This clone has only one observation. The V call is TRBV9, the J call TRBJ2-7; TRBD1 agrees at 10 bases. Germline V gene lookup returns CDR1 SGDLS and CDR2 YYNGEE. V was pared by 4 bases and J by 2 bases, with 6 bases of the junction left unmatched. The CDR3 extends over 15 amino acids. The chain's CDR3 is CASSPRTGGPYEQYF. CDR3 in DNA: TGTGCCAGCAGCCCCCGGACAGGGGGGCCCTACGAGCAGTACTTC.

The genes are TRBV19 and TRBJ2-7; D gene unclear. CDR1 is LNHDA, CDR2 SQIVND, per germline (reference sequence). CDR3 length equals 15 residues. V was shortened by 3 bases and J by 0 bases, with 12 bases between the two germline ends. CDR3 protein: CASSIQAADSYEQYF. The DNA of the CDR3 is TGTGCCAGTAGTATTCAAGCAGCTGACTCCTACGAGCAGTACTTC.

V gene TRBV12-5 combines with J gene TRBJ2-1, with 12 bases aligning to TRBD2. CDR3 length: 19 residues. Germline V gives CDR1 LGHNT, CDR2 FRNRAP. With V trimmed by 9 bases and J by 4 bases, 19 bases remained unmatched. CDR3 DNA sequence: TGTGCTAGCGCTCCCCAAACCAGACTAGCGGGGGCTAAATACAATGAGCAGTTCTTC. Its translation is CASAPQTRLAGAKYNEQFF.

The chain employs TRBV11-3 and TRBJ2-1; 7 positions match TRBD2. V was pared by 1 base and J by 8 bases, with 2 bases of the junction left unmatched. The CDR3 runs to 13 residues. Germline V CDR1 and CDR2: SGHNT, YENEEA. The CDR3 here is CASSLAGGYEQFF. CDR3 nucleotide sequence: TGTGCCAGCAGCTTAGCCGGGGGGTATGAGCAGTTCTTC.

CDR3 bases: TGTGCCAGCAGCTTACGGGGGCTGCCCTACGAGCAGTACTTC. Amino acid sequence: CASSLRGLPYEQYF. The chain links TRBV13 to TRBJ2-7; D may correspond to TRBD1 or TRBD2 (6 bases each). The CDR3 extends over 14 amino acids. Germline loops: CDR1 PRHDT, CDR2 FYEKMQ (reference sequence). The ends were cut back, 2 bases at V and 2 bases at J, with 10 bases in the middle.